The T cell receptor (beta chain) under discussion was sequenced for a study of Ad26.COV2.S vaccination and SARS-CoV-2 variants. Study-wide context: Each vaccinee took Ad26.COV2.S intramuscularly, once or twice 56 days apart. General study points: Analyses of TCR breadth and depth may have underestimated total T cell responses.

Assay used: immunoSEQ multiplex PCR; TCRdb lists only in-frame clones, some missing. The table lists over 350,000 clones, roughly nine tenths of them singletons. This clone was counted a single time. Its antigen remains unknown. Treatment described: around 19 received Ad26.COV2.S at low or high dose, single or two shots; five or six received placebo; per-sample allocation not given. Repertoires come from day 63 after the first vaccine or placebo injection. This sequence originates from a person between 18 and 65 years old who received the Ad26.COV2.S COVID-19 vaccine or a placebo. The starting material was peripheral blood, obtained in a trial of Ad26.COV2.S vaccine versus placebo.

CDR3 coding DNA: TGTGCCAGCACACCTGGGGGAGGCGGGGAGCTGTTTTTT. Protein product: CASTPGGGGELFF. This sequence joins TRBV27 and TRBJ2-2; D is perhaps TRBD2 (6 bases). The length of the CDR3 is 13 residues. V lost 7 bases and J lost 7, with 13 bases in between. The V gene's germline CDR1 is MNHEY and CDR2 SMNVEV (reference sequence).